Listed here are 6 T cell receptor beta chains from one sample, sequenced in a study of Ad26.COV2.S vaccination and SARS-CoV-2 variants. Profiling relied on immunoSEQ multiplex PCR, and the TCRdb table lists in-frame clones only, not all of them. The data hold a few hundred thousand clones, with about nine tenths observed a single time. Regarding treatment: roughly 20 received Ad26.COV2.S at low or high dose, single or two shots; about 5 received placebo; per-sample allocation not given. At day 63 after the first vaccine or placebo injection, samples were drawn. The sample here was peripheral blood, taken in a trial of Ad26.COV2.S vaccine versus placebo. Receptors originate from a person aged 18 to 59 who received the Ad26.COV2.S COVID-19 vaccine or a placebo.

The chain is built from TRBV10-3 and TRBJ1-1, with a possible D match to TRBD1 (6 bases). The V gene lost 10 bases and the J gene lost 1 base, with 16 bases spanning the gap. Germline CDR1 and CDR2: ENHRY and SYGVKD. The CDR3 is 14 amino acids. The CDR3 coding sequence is TGTGCCACCCTTCGCGGGACAACGAACACTGAAGCTTTCTTT. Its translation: CATLRGTTNTEAFF.

The CDR3 loop is CASSLDVTPIVEAFF. The CDR3 bases are TGTGCCAGCAGCTTAGATGTTACTCCGATTGTTGAAGCTTTCTTT. The chain links TRBV7-2 to TRBJ1-1; D gene unclear. CDR1 is SGHTA, CDR2 FQGNSA, per germline. V was pared by 1 base and J by 7 bases, with 16 bases between. CDR3 length: 15 amino acids.

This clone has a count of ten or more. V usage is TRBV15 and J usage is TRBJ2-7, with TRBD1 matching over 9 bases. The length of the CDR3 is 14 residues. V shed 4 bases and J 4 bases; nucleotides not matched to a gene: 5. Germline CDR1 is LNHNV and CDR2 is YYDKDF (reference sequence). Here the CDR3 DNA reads TGTGCCACCAGCAAGGACAGGGGAAGATACGAGCAGTACTTC. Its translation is CATSKDRGRYEQYF.

CDR3 coding DNA: TGTGCCAGCAGTCGCCCCCCGGGACGGGAAAGCTCTGGGGCCAACGTCCTGACTTTC. Its translation is CASSRPPGRESSGANVLTF. The rearrangement joins TRBV28 to TRBJ2-6; D might be TRBD1 or TRBD2, each matching 5 bases. With 5 bases removed from V and 0 bases from J, the gap between germline ends came to 20 bases. This CDR3 has 19 amino acids. CDR1 and CDR2 (germline): MDHEN, SYDVKM.

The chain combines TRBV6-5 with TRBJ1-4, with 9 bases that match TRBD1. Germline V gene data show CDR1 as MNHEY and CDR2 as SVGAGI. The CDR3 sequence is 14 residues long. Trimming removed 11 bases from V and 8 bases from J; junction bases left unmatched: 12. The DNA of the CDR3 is TGTGCCGGTCGAGTGACAGGGGGGGGAGAAAAACTGTTTTTT. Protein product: CAGRVTGGGEKLFF.

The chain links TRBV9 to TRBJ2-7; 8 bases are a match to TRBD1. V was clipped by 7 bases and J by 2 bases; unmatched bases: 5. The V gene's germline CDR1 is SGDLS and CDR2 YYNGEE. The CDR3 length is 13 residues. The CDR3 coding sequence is TGTGCCAGCGGGACAGGTCCAGCCTACGAGCAGTACTTC. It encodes CASGTGPAYEQYF. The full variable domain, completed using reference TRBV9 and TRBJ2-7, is DSGVTQTPKHLITATGQRVTLRCSPRSGDLSVYWYQQSLDQGLQFLIQYYNGEERAKGNILERFSAQQFPDLHSELNLSSLELGDSALYFCASGTGPAYEQYFGPGTRLTVT.